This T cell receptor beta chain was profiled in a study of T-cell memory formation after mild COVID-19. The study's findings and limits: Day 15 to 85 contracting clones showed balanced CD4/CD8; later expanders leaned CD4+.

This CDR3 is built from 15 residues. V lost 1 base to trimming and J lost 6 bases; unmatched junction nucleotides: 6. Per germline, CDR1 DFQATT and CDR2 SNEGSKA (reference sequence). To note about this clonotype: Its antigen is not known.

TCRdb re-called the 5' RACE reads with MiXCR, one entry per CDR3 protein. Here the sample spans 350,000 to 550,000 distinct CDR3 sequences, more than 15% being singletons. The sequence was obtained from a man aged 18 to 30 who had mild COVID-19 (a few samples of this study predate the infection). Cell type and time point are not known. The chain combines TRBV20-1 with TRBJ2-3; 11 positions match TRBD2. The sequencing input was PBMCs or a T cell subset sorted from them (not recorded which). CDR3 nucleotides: TGCAGTGCTAGAGTCGCGACTAGCGGGGTGGATACGCAGTATTTT. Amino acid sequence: CSARVATSGVDTQYF.